This paragraph reports one T cell receptor (beta chain). Its matching antigen is unknown. Memory T cells were CD45RO+, naive were CD45RA+, sorted by FACS. Clones were sequenced by immunoSEQ multiplex PCR, and TCRdb holds only the in-frame ones, with some missing. The sample includes 25,000 to 35,000 clones, 82% of them seen just once. Trimming cost V 3 bases and J 7 bases; bases outside gene matches: 7. CDR3 size: 14 residues. Germline CDR1 SGHTA, CDR2 FQGNSA. This entry is derived from a study of regulatory dendritic cells for organ transplantation. Study-wide findings and caveats: Considerable individual heterogeneity was seen in alloreactive memory CD8+ T cells. Naive CD4+ and CD8+ repertoires were highly diverse; memory CD8+ was most oligoclonal.

Sequenced material: naive CD4+ T cells from blood. Stated subset: CD45RA+ naive T cells. The chain joins TRBV7-2 to TRBJ2-7, with TRBD2 identical over 9 bases. The sequence came from a human donor in good health. The CDR3 nucleotides are TGTGCCAGCAGCTTTAGCGGGGGTGGCGGAGAGCAGTACTTC. It yields the protein CASSFSGGGGEQYF.